This T cell receptor beta chain was documented in a study of technical replicates of blood from a few donors. This clone has only one observation. Repertoires were generated with immunoSEQ multiplex PCR, while TCRdb's copy carries only in-frame clones and drops some. The repertoire consists of tens of thousands of clones, with roughly 94% occurring once and the leading ten covering around 0.25%. This CDR3 comprises 13 residues. V lost 1 base, J lost 12 bases, and 16 bases lay in between. CDR1 is SGHTA and CDR2 is FQGNSA in the germline V gene. The V and J genes are TRBV7-2 and TRBJ2-7; perhaps TRBD1 as D (6 bases). The sequenced material came from T cells isolated from PBMCs. This clonotype was sampled from a human donor in good health. In DNA, the CDR3 is TGTGCCAGCAGCTTAGAGTGGGGCCAGGGGCTGTACTTC. It specifies CASSLEWGQGLYF.